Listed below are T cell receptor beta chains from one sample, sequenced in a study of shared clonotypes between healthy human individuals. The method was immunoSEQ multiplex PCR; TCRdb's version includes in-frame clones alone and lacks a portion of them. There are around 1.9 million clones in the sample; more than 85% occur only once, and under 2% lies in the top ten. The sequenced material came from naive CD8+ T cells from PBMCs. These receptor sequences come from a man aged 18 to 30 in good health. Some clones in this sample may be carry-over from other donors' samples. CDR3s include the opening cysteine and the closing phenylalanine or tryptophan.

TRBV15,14,CATSTLRGPQEQFF
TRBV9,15,CASSEGGDGAYEQYF
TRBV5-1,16,CASSLARVAGADTQYF
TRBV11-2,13,CASSSRRANVLTF
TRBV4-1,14,CASSPWTGGYEQYF
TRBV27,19,CASSLRLPGGSGYTDTQYF
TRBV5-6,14,CASSVGSASYGYTF
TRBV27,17,CASSLSLGTGNTGELFF
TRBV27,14,CASSLSPRGDTQYF
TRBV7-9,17,CASSLAPVRVEDEKLFF
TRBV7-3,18,CASSLPSPGQGPNYGYTF
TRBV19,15,CASSERVSSYNEQFF
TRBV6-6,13,CASRVTGTGELFF
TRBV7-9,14,CASSQQSYDETQYF
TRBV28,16,CASSFSLAGGEDTQYF
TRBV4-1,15,CASSQNPTGVNTQYF
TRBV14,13,CASRQARTGELFF
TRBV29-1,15,CSVLGTPNLQETQYF
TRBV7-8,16,CASSLPGQASSYEQYF
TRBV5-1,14,CASSLKSAAYEQYF
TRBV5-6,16,CASSLVLAVNTDTQYF
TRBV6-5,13,CASSYSPNYGYTF
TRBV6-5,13,CASRKQEGDTHTF
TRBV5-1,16,CASSLFLAGTKETQYF
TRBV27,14,CASSLSGPHNEQFF
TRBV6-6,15,CASSYGAGALNEQFF
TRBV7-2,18,CASSLTGTVMYSNQPQHF
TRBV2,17,CASSAKGQQVGTGELFF
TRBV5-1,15,CASSSTGTTLYEQYF
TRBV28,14,CASSPLTSMETQYF
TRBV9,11,CASSARGELFF
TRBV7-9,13,CASSLTLGETQYF
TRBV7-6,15,CASSLAGQVNEKLFF
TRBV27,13,CASSFGTLNVLTF
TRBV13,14,CASSPGGGNEKLFF
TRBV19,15,CASKGDQGVYQPQHF
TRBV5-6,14,CASSFETGSYGYTF
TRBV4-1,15,CASSPTRTSPNEQYF
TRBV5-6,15,CASSLGPGQNYEQYF
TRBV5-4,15,CASSLKRERKNEQFF